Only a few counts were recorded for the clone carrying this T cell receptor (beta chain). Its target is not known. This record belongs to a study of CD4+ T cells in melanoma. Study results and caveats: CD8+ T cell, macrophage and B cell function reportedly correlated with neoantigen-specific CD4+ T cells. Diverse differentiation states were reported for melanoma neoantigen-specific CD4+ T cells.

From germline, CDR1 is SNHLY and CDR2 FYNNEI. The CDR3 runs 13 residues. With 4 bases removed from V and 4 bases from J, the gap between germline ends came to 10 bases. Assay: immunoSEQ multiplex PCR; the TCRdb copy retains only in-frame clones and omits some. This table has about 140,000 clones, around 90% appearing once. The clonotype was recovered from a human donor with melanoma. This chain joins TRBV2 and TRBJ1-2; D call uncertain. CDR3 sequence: CASSGYGFYGYTF. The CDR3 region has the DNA TGTGCCAGCAGTGGATACGGGTTCTATGGCTACACCTTC.